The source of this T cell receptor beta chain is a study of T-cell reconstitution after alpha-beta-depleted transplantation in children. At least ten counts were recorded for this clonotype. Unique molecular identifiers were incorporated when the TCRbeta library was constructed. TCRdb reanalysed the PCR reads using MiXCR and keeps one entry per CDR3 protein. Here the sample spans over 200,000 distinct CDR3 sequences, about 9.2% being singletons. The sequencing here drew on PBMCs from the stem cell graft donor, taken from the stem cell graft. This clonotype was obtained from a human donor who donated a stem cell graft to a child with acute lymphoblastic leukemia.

The CDR3 DNA reads TGTGCCATCAGTGACCCGACCGGGACTAGCGGGGGGACCAATGAGCAGTTCTTC. Its translation is CAISDPTGTSGGTNEQFF. The chain uses TRBV10-3 and TRBJ2-1, with 15 positions matching TRBD2. The CDR3 is made up of 18 amino acids. Germline V gene data show CDR1 as ENHRY and CDR2 as SYGVKD. The junction had 9 bases not matched to a gene; V was cut back by 3 bases and J by 6 bases.